These T cell receptor beta chains were read from a single sample in a study of T-cell memory formation after mild COVID-19. MiXCR, applied by TCRdb to the 5' RACE reads, yields one record per CDR3 protein. The sample lists 200,000 or so distinct CDR3 sequences; around 16% were seen once. Sequenced sample: PBMCs or a T cell subset sorted from them (not recorded which). These receptors were collected from an adult woman who had mild COVID-19 (a few samples of this study predate the infection). Cell type and time point are not known. Both conserved end residues are trimmed from each CDR3.

TRBV24-1	12	TRBJ2-3	ATSAGNPTDTQY
TRBV19	14	TRBJ2-4	ASSIETDVAKNIQY
TRBV6-2/TRBV6-3	9	TRBJ2-5	ASSYSETQY
TRBV7-2	13	TRBJ1-1	ASSFWGAVNTEAF
TRBV10-3	14	TRBJ2-5	AISSGLAGASETQY
TRBV20-1	12	TRBJ2-7	SARTSGGSYEQY
TRBV9	11	TRBJ1-1	ASSVDRATEAF
TRBV24-1	11	TRBJ2-7	ATSWTVGYEQY
TRBV7-2	15	TRBJ2-4	ASSDHRGVVAKNIQY
TRBV9	13	TRBJ2-7	ASSVEGGSSYEQY
TRBV5-1	12	TRBJ2-5	ASSLGTESETQY
TRBV28	10	TRBJ2-2	ASIKLAGELF
TRBV7-7	13	TRBJ2-1	ASSFSTVGYNEQF
TRBV7-8	12	TRBJ2-5	ASSLKGTQETQY
TRBV5-1	11	TRBJ2-3	ASSLAGGDTQY
TRBV14	10	TRBJ2-5	ASSQDSQTQY
TRBV7-2	12	TRBJ2-3	ASSLRDYTDTQY
TRBV12-3/TRBV12-4	11	TRBJ1-1	ASSFGGGGEAF
TRBV6-5	12	TRBJ1-4	ASSYSGRSEKLF
TRBV7-2	15	TRBJ2-3	ASSLGLAGGPTDTQY
TRBV15	13	TRBJ2-7	ATSRPTGFSYEQY
TRBV5-1	13	TRBJ1-1	ASSRSRNPNTEAF
TRBV12-3/TRBV12-4	12	TRBJ2-1	ASSLPLSRFEQF
TRBV12-3/TRBV12-4	12	TRBJ2-3	ASRAGTLGDTQY
TRBV7-9	16	TRBJ2-1	ASSLRGGGGPFYNEQF
TRBV6-1	13	TRBJ2-5	ASSLRGAGQETQY
TRBV10-3	11	TRBJ1-2	AISQGKGYGYT
TRBV9	13	TRBJ1-4	ASSRPRDGYEKLF
TRBV9	13	TRBJ2-1	ASSGTSSSYNEQF
TRBV18	11	TRBJ2-5	ASTPDRGETQY
TRBV12-3/TRBV12-4	12	TRBJ2-3	ASSFPGPTDTQY
TRBV4-2	13	TRBJ2-5	ASSHRAGEQETQY
TRBV5-1	13	TRBJ1-1	ASSLGQALRTEAF
TRBV4-3	13	TRBJ2-3	ASSQQATSTDTQY
TRBV7-3	11	TRBJ1-2	ASSLTGYYGYT
TRBV12-3/TRBV12-4	10	TRBJ1-1	ASSLGSGAAF
TRBV12-3/TRBV12-4	12	TRBJ1-4	ASSQDRINEKLF
TRBV9	10	TRBJ2-3	ASSLPPDTQY
TRBV7-7	13	TRBJ1-1	ASSRIGQGDTEAF
TRBV12-3/TRBV12-4	13	TRBJ1-2	ASTFRGTLSYGYT
TRBV20-1	14	TRBJ1-5	SATSGRRGSNQPQH
TRBV7-2	14	TRBJ2-7	ASTFRDTTKPYEQY
TRBV7-9	14	TRBJ1-5	ASSAIWTGGNQPQH